Shown below are 15 T cell receptor beta chains from a single sample sequenced in a study of identical twins. TCRdb reprocessed the 5' RACE reads with MiXCR, giving one entry per CDR3 protein. The table shows a few hundred thousand distinct CDR3 sequences, with 9.6% occurring only once. This sample also belongs to another study, concerning yellow fever vaccine responses in identical twins.

Specimen: PBMCs. The receptors originated from a woman younger than 30 in good health.

The chain joins TRBV2 to TRBJ2-3; 10 bases map to TRBD1. V was clipped by 6 bases and J by 2 bases; unmatched bases: 8. CDR1 SNHLY and CDR2 FYNNEI come from the germline V gene. The CDR3 has 16 amino acids. CDR3 region: CASSPGTGVLTDTQYF. Written as DNA, the CDR3 is TGTGCCAGCAGCCCCGGGACAGGGGTACTCACAGATACGCAGTATTTT.

A word on this clonotype: This may stem from a read error, because a much larger clone lies one nucleotide away. The V gene is TRBV28, the J gene TRBJ2-7; D unclear. The CDR3 covers 15 residues. Germline V gene data show CDR1 as MDHEN and CDR2 as SYDVKM. The CDR3: CASSSAPPQSYVQYF. The CDR3 nucleotides read TGTGCCAGCAGTTCCGCACCCCCACAGTCCTACGTGCAGTACTTC.

There are many counts of this clonotype. The rearrangement joins TRBV14 to TRBJ2-7; a possible D gene is TRBD2 (5 bases). CDR3 length: 16 residues. Trimming stripped 5 bases from V and 1 base from J, with 18 bases between. CDR1 SGHDN and CDR2 FVKESK come from the germline V gene. CDR3 coding DNA: TGTGCCAGCAGCTCCACTAGGTGGGTGGGGTCCTACGAGCAGTACTTC. Protein: CASSSTRWVGSYEQYF.

This chain joins TRBV20-1 and TRBJ2-5, with 7 bases that match TRBD1. This CDR3 is built from 15 residues. Germline CDR1 DFQATT, CDR2 SNEGSKA (reference sequence). Unmatched junction bases numbered 17, after V lost 6 bases and J lost 7 bases. CDR3 in DNA: TGCAGTGCGGGACAGAGAGTATCTCAAGAGGTGACCCAGTACTTC. Translation gives CSAGQRVSQEVTQYF.

This chain uses TRBV29-1 with TRBJ2-7; 12 bases fit TRBD2. Germline-derived CDR1 and CDR2 are SQVTM and ANQGSEA. The CDR3 is 18 residues long. Germline trimming cut 6 bases from V and 7 bases from J; bases unmatched to any gene: 22. The CDR3 nucleotides are TGCAGCGTATGGGCTAGCGGGGGGGCCGAACGGACTACTAGGGAGCAGTACTTC. This translates into CSVWASGGAERTTREQYF.

This clonotype came up many times. V usage is TRBV7-9 and J usage is TRBJ1-1; D ambiguous. CDR1 is SEHNR, CDR2 FQNEAQ, per germline (reference sequence). The V gene lost 3 bases and the J gene lost 9 bases, with 14 bases spanning the gap. This CDR3 region has 13 residues. CDR3 in DNA: TGTGCCAGCAGCTTGAGCTCGTCGAAAAAAGCTTTCTTT. This encodes CASSLSSSKKAFF.

The chain couples TRBV30 to TRBJ2-1; the match to TRBD1 covers 9 bases. Germline assignment: CDR1 GTSNPN and CDR2 SVGIG (reference sequence). The CDR3 loop spans 15 amino acids. V was pared by 0 bases and J by 3 bases, with 3 bases of the junction left unmatched. The CDR3 loop reads CAWSVGQGDYNEQFF. CDR3 bases: TGTGCCTGGAGTGTGGGACAGGGAGACTACAATGAGCAGTTCTTC.

The chain employs TRBV5-1 and TRBJ2-3; TRBD2 aligns across 8 bases. The germline V gene encodes CDR1 SGHRS and CDR2 YFSETQ. V lost 2 bases and J lost 2; bases outside the gene matches: 7. The CDR3 consists of 16 residues. CDR3 in DNA: TGCGCCAGCAGCTTACCGGCGGGGGGTCCCACAGATACGCAGTATTTT. Translation gives CASSLPAGGPTDTQYF.

The genes are TRBV20-1 and TRBJ2-7; perhaps TRBD1 as D (5 bases). Trimming took off 1 base at V and 5 bases at J, with 15 bases between the two ends. This CDR3 contains 14 residues. CDR1 and CDR2 from the germline V gene are DFQATT and SNEGSKA (reference sequence). In nucleotides, the CDR3 is TGCAGTGCTAGAGTATCCAGGGTGGCCAACGAGCAGTACTTC. It encodes CSARVSRVANEQYF.

The V and J genes are TRBV7-2 and TRBJ2-7; 8 bases fit TRBD1. The CDR3 has 15 residues. After removal of 1 base from V and 5 bases from J, the junction contained 7 bases not matched to a gene. Germline V lookup: CDR1 SGHTA, CDR2 FQGNSA. CDR3: CASSLGRGRSDEQYF. The CDR3 region has the DNA TGTGCCAGCAGCTTAGGCAGGGGGCGGTCCGACGAGCAGTACTTC.

This clonotype appeared many times. CDR3 sequence reads: CASSPRLAGQQFF. The CDR3 coding sequence is TGTGCCAGCAGCCCCCGACTAGCGGGCCAGCAGTTCTTC. The chain combines TRBV3-1 with TRBJ2-1, with 10 bases lining up with TRBD2. Per germline, CDR1 LGHDT and CDR2 YNNKEL (reference sequence). The J segment lost 11 bases and the V segment lost 4 bases, leaving 5 bases of the junction unmatched. The CDR3 spans 13 residues.

This clonotype was seen repeatedly, ten times or more. The chain uses TRBV4-3 and TRBJ1-5; 7 positions agree with TRBD1. The CDR3 sequence is 14 residues long. The V and J ends lost 0 bases and 6 bases, in that order; junction bases with no gene match: 2. Germline values: CDR1 LGHNA, CDR2 YSLEER. CDR3: CASSQDRGTQPQHF. The CDR3 bases are TGCGCCAGCAGCCAAGACAGGGGGACTCAGCCCCAGCATTTT.

In its sample, this clonotype was seen many times. This chain joins TRBV4-3 and TRBJ2-1, with 10 bases aligning to TRBD1. Germline CDR1 and CDR2: LGHNA and YSLEER. The ends lost 0 bases at V and 8 bases at J; junction bases unmatched: 10. The CDR3 length is 17 residues. The chain's CDR3 is CASSQEKTWDRGDEQFF. For the CDR3, the DNA is TGCGCCAGCAGCCAAGAAAAGACTTGGGACAGGGGCGATGAGCAGTTCTTC.

This clonotype was counted a few times. The rearrangement joins TRBV7-9 to TRBJ2-7; 7 bases fit TRBD2. Germline assignment: CDR1 SEHNR and CDR2 FQNEAQ (reference sequence). V lost 5 bases and J lost 3; bases outside the gene matches: 7. This CDR3 contains 14 residues. Here the CDR3 reads CASSPEGGVYEQYF. The CDR3 DNA is TGTGCCAGCAGCCCCGAGGGAGGGGTCTACGAGCAGTACTTC.

This clonotype has a count of ten or more. The rearrangement uses TRBV12-3 or TRBV12-4 and TRBJ2-7; 8 nucleotides agree with TRBD2. This CDR3 is built from 15 residues. The J segment lost 6 bases and the V segment lost 5 bases, leaving 12 bases of the junction unmatched. The CDR3 here is CASSPWTSSPTEQYF. CDR3 coding DNA: TGTGCCAGCAGTCCCTGGACTAGCTCGCCAACCGAGCAGTACTTC.